This T cell receptor beta chain was identified during a study of blood T cell repertoires in COVID-19. The J segment lost 4 bases and the V segment lost 1 base, leaving 9 bases of the junction unmatched. Germline V gene lookup returns CDR1 MGHRA and CDR2 YSYEKL. The CDR3 spans 16 residues. The repertoire was sequenced with immunoSEQ multiplex PCR; TCRdb's copy has only in-frame clones and lacks some. The sample holds 150,000 to 200,000 clones, 85% to 95% seen once. The rearrangement links TRBV4-1 to TRBJ1-2, with 7 bases matching TRBD1. Sequencing input: peripheral blood. This TCR was recovered from a woman aged 45 to 65 with acute or convalescent COVID-19. Here the CDR3 reads CASSQVKGALIYGYTF. The CDR3 region has the DNA TGCGCCAGCAGCCAAGTAAAGGGGGCACTTATCTATGGCTACACCTTC.